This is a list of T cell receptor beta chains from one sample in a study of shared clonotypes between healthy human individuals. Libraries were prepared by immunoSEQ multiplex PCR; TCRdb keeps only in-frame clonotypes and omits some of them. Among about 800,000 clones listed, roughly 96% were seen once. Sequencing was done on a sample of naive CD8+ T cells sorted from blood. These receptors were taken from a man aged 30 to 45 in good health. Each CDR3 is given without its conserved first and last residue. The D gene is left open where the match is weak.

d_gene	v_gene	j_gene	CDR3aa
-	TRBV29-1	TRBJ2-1	SVEAQAEISYNEQF
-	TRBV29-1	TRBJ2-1	SVELADYNEQF
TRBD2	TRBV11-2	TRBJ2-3	ASSLHALLGGMDTQY
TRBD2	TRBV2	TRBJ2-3	ASNGVTSGRDTQY
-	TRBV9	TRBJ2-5	ASSVDQRGETQY
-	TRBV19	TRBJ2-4	ASSIVKGGTIQY
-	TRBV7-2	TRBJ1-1	ASSLGPMNTEAF
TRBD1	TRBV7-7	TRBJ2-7	ASSSGTGGPYEQY
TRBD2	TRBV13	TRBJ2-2	ASSILAGESNGELF
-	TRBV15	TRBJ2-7	ATSRDLSVVGDQPYEQY
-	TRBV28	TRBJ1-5	ASGGRTYSNQPQH
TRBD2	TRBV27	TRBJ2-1	ASNIQSGGAGNEQF
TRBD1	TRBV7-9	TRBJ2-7	ASSRRTTGDHEQY
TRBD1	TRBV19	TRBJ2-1	ASSGGTGDLSYNEQF
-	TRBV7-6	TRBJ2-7	ASSPLQGTYLEQY
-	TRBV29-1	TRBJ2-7	SVGPVSYEQY
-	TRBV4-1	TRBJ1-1	ASSQGGGMNTEAF
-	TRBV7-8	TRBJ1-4	ASSFQRGIYEGKLF
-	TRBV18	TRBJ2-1	ASSSSAGGYNEQF
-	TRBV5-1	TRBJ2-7	ASSGDSYEQY
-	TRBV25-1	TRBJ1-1	ATQGMNTEAF
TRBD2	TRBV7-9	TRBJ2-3	ASSDSGRSTDTQY
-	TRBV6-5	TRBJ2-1	ASSYSIGLSLNEQF
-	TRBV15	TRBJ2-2	ATSRDRTGELF
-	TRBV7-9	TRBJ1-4	ASSSTGGTNEKLF
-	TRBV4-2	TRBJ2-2	ASSQERSGELF
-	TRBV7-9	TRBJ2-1	ASSQEGGSSYNEQF
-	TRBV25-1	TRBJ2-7	ASISGSEQY
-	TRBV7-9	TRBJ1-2	ASSLGNTDYT
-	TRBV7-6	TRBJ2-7	ASSLGGAEQY
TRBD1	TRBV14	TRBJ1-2	ASSRTDRGGGYT
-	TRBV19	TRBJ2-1	ASSAFDSSYNEQF
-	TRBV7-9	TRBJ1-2	ASSSGQSLVDYGYT
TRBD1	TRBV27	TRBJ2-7	ASQGTGEGYEQY
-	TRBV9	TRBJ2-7	ASSVDVGSNEQY
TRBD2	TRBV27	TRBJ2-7	ASRTGTRYDEQY
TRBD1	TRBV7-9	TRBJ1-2	ASSLAGTGDGGYT
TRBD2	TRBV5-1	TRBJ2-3	ASSLALAGGDTQY
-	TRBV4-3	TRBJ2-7	ASSQSRGTYEQY
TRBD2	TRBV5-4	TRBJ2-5	ASSLLAGAPQETQY
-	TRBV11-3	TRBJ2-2	ASSLMEAGELF
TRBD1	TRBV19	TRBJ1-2	ASSTPTGQGAYLIDYGYT
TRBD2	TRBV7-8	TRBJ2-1	ASSWVGLENNEQF
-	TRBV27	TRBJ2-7	ASSYTGTGSYEQY
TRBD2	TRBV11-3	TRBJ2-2	ASSAGLAGPGELF
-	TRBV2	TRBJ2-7	ASSEGGGQNYEQY
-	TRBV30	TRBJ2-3	AWSVLGDTQY